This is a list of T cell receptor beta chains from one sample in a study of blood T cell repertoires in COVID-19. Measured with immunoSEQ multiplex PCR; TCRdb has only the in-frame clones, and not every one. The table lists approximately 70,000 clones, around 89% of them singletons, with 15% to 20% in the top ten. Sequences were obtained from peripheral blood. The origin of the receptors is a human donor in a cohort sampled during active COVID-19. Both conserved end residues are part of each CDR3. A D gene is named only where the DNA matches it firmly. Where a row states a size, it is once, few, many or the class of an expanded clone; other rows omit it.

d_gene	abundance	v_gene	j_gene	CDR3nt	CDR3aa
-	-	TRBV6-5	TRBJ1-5	TGTGCCAGCAGGGGCGAGTCGGGCAATCAGCCCCAGCATTTT	CASRGESGNQPQHF
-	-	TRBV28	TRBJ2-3	TGTGCCAGCAGTTCTCCTAGCGATTTGACAGATACGCAGTATTTT	CASSSPSDLTDTQYF
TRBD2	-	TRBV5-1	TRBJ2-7	TGCGCCAGCAGCCGAGATAGCGGGGGGACCTCCTACGAGCAGTACTTC	CASSRDSGGTSYEQYF
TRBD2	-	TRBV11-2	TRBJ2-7	TGTGCCAGCAGCCTCACTAGCGGGAGAAGTCTTTGGGAGCAGTACTTC	CASSLTSGRSLWEQYF
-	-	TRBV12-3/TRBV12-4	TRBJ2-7	TGTGCCAGCAGTTTGGGGCAGACCTACGAGCAGTACTTC	CASSLGQTYEQYF
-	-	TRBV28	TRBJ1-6	TGTGCCAGCAGAAGCGGAAACAATAATTCACCCCTCCACTTT	CASRSGNNNSPLHF
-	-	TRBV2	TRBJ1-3	TGTGCCAGCAGTGAAGGGCAGAGGTCTGGAAACACCATATATTTT	CASSEGQRSGNTIYF
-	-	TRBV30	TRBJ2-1	TGTGCCTGGAGTCGAGTCAATGAGCAGTTCTTC	CAWSRVNEQFF
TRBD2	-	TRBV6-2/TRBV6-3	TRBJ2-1	TGTGCCAGCAGTTACGGTCTAGCGGGGAACTACAATGAGCAGTTCTTC	CASSYGLAGNYNEQFF
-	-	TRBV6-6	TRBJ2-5	TGTGCCAGCAGTTACACTAGCCAGACCCAGTACTTC	CASSYTSQTQYF
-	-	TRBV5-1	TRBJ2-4	TGCGCCAGCAGCTTGTCCCCCCAGACAGGCAAAAACATTCAGTACTTC	CASSLSPQTGKNIQYF
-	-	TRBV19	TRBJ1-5	TGTGCCAGTAGTATAACCAAAACCTTACAGGGAACCAATCAGCCCCAGCATTTT	CASSITKTLQGTNQPQHF
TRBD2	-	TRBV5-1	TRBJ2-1	TGCGCCAGCAGCTTGGGACTAGCGGAGAGTGAGCAGTTCTTC	CASSLGLAESEQFF
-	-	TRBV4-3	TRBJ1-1	TGCGCCAGCAGCGAGGTATCCTCGAGAGGAGCTTTCTTT	CASSEVSSRGAFF
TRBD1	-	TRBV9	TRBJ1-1	TGTGCCAGCAGCGTAGGACAGGGGTTCATGAACACTGAAGCTTTCTTT	CASSVGQGFMNTEAFF
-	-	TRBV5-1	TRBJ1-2	TGCGCCAGCAGCTCCGAGGGGGTTACAAAGGATGGCTACACCTTC	CASSSEGVTKDGYTF
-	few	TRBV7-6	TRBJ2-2	TGTGCCAGCAGTGGAGGATCAGACACCGGGGAGCTGTTTTTT	CASSGGSDTGELFF
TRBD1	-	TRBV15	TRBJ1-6	TGTGCCACCAGCAGAGATCCTTACAGGGGCCTACCCCTCCACTTT	CATSRDPYRGLPLHF
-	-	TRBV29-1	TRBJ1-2	TGCAGCGTGAGAAAGGGGGGGGAAAACGGCTACACCTTC	CSVRKGGENGYTF
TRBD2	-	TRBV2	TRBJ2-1	TGTGCCAGCAGACGACGGGAGGGCCGAAACGATGAGCAGTTCTTC	CASRRREGRNDEQFF
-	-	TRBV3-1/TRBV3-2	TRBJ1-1	TGTGCCAGCAGCCAAGAACAGTTGAACACTGAAGCTTTCTTT	CASSQEQLNTEAFF
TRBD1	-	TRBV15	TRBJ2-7	TGTGCCACCAGCAGAGATTTTTCCGGACAGGGCTACGAGCAGTACTTC	CATSRDFSGQGYEQYF
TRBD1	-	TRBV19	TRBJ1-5	TGTGCCAGTAGCACCACAGGGGGCGCAAAGCAGCCCCAGCATTTT	CASSTTGGAKQPQHF
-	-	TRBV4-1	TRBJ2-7	TGCGCCAGCAGCCAATCCATGACTGCGGTCTCCTACGAGCAGTACTTC	CASSQSMTAVSYEQYF
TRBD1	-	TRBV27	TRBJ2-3	TGTGCCAGCATGGGTTTAGGGACAGGGACAACAGATACGCAGTATTTT	CASMGLGTGTTDTQYF
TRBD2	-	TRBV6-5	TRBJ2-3	TGTGCCAGCAGTTCCGATAGCGGGAGGACAGATACGCAGTATTTT	CASSSDSGRTDTQYF
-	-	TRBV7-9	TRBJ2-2	TGTGCCAGCAGCTTAGGGGAGTCTTCCACCGGGGAGCTGTTTTTT	CASSLGESSTGELFF
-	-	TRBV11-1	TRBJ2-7	TGTGCCAGCAGCTGGGGAGCCTACGAGCAGTACTTC	CASSWGAYEQYF
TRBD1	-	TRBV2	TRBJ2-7	TGTGCCAGCAGTGTTGTGGACAGGGCCTACGAGCAGTACTTC	CASSVVDRAYEQYF
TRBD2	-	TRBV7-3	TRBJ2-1	TGTGCCAGCAGCTTAAGTCTAGCGGGAGCGGGTGAGCAGTTCTTC	CASSLSLAGAGEQFF
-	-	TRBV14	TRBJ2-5	TGTGCCAGCAGCCATTTTAACCAAGAGACCCAGTACTTC	CASSHFNQETQYF
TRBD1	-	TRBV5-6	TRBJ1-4	TGTGCCAGCAGTCGTACAGGGGTCACTAATGAAAAACTGTTTTTT	CASSRTGVTNEKLFF
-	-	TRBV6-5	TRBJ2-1	TGTGCCAGCAGTAATCACAGGGTAGGAAATGAGCAGTTCTTC	CASSNHRVGNEQFF
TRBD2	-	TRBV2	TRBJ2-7	TGTGCCAGCAGTTCGAGCGGGAGAGGGGGTTACGAGCAGTACTTC	CASSSSGRGGYEQYF
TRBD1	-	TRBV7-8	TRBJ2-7	TGTGCCAGCAGCGGTCGGGACAGGGGCGACGAGCAGTACTTC	CASSGRDRGDEQYF
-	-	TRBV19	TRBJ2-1	TGTGCCAGTAGTATAGTCGGTACCAACTCCTACAATGAGCAGTTCTTC	CASSIVGTNSYNEQFF
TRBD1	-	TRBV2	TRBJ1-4	TGTGCCAGCAGCCTGGGACAGGCAACTAATGAAAAACTGTTTTTT	CASSLGQATNEKLFF
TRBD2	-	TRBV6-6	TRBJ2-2	TGTGCCAGCAGTTCGGGACTAGTCGGGGGCACCGGGGAGCTGTTTTTT	CASSSGLVGGTGELFF
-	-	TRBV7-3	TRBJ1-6	TGTGCCAGCAGCTTAGGGCAGGTTAATTCACCCCTCCACTTT	CASSLGQVNSPLHF
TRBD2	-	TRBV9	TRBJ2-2	TGTGCCAGCAGCGCTACTGCCTTAGCGGGGGGCACCGGGGAGCTGTTTTTT	CASSATALAGGTGELFF
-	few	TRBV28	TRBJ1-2	TGTGCCAGCAGTCCCCTTACTGTTAACTATGGCTACACCTTC	CASSPLTVNYGYTF
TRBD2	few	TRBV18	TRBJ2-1	TGTGCCAGCTCACCATCGGGCGGGGGGGCTGACACTGAGCAGTTCTTC	CASSPSGGGADTEQFF
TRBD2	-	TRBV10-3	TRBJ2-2	TGTGCCATCCGACCGGGACTAGCGGGCGCGAACACCGGGGAGCTGTTTTTT	CAIRPGLAGANTGELFF
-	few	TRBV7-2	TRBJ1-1	TGTGCCAGCAGCTTAGGGTTCTCACTTAACACTGAAGCTTTCTTT	CASSLGFSLNTEAFF
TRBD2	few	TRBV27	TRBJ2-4	TGTGCCAGCAGTTTCGGGGAGGGAAACATTCAGTACTTC	CASSFGEGNIQYF
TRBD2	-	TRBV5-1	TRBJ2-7	TGCGCCAGCAGCCAGACGACTAGCGACGAGCAGTACTTC	CASSQTTSDEQYF
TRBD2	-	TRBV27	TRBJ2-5	TGTGCCAGCAGTGGGACTAGCGGAGTCAGGCGGGTTAAAGAGACCCAGTACTTC	CASSGTSGVRRVKETQYF
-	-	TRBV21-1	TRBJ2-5	TGTGCCAGCAGCAAATCAGACCAAGAGACCCAGTACTTC	CASSKSDQETQYF
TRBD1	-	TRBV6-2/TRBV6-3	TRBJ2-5	TGTGCCAGCAGTTCCGTCGGACAGGTAGAGACCCAGTACTTC	CASSSVGQVETQYF
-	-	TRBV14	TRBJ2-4	TGTGCCAGCAGCCAAGAAATTGGGTCAGGCATTCAGTACTTC	CASSQEIGSGIQYF
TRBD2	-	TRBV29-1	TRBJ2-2	TGCAGCGTTGATCGGCTAGCGGGGGCCCACACCGGGGAGCTGTTTTTT	CSVDRLAGAHTGELFF
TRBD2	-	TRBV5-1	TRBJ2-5	TGCGCCAGCAGCCCCGGGACTAGCGGGGGGGAGACCCAGTACTTC	CASSPGTSGGETQYF
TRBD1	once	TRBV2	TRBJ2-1	TGTGCCAGCAGCCCCGACAGGGGAAGCTACAATGAGCAGTTCTTC	CASSPDRGSYNEQFF
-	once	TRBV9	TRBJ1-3	TGTGCCAGTAGGGGTGGCAGCCACAACACCATATATTTT	CASRGGSHNTIYF